The 13 T cell receptor beta chains listed next were all sequenced from one sample in a study of regulatory T cells in long-lasting Graves disease. Time point meaning: newly diagnosed GD, antithyroid drugs for less than 3 months. RNA extracted from PBMCs served as the sequencing template. Investigators prepared the TCR beta libraries by applying iRepertoire HTBI primers and Arm-PCR of CDR3 regions. Each CDR3 protein gets one entry after TCRdb re-called the multiplex PCR reads with MiXCR. This sample has about 460,000 distinct CDR3 sequences, with roughly 15% found just once. In addition, the sample was reused for a study of T cells in Graves' hyperthyroidism and ophthalmopathy.

The sample here was peripheral blood mononuclear cells (PBMCs), taken at new diagnosis, from a patient treated with antithyroid drugs. Receptors were obtained from a woman between 45 and 65 years old with Graves disease.

The CDR3 nucleotides read TGTGCCAGTAGTATGGGCAGAGCGAACACCGGGGAGCTGTTTTTT. This codes for CASSMGRANTGELFF. The chain employs TRBV19 and TRBJ2-2; D not resolved. Trimming took off 3 bases at V and 0 bases at J, with 8 bases between the two ends. The V gene's germline CDR1 is LNHDA and CDR2 SQIVND (reference sequence). CDR3 length: 15 residues.

This clonotype was detected only a few times. This chain links TRBV9 with TRBJ1-2; 7 bases fit TRBD1. The germline V gene has CDR1 SGDLS and CDR2 YYNGEE. The V segment lost 3 bases and the J segment 4 bases; nucleotides outside the gene matches: 3. The CDR3 loop spans 13 amino acids. CDR3 loop: CASSAGQSYGYTF. In nucleotides, the CDR3 is TGTGCCAGCAGCGCGGGACAGTCCTATGGCTACACCTTC.

This clonotype was picked up many times. This chain joins TRBV20-1 and TRBJ2-7; 13 bases fit TRBD2. The J segment lost 2 bases and the V segment lost 0 bases, leaving 1 base of the junction unmatched. Germline V lookup: CDR1 DFQATT, CDR2 SNEGSKA (reference sequence). The CDR3 has 15 residues. The CDR3 loop is CSAREGTSGTYEQYF. CDR3 in DNA: TGCAGTGCTAGAGAGGGGACTAGCGGGACCTACGAGCAGTACTTC.

The chain joins TRBV5-6 to TRBJ1-5, with 9 bases that match TRBD1. Germline CDR1 reads SGHDT; CDR2 reads YYEEEE. This CDR3 region has 16 residues. J lost 2 bases, V lost 1 base, and 4 bases had no gene match. The CDR3 bases are TGTGCCAGCAGCTTGACAGGGGGCTGGGGCAATCAGCCCCAGCATTTT. As protein: CASSLTGGWGNQPQHF.

This clonotype showed up just a few times. This chain connects TRBV5-1 to TRBJ2-3, with a possible D match to TRBD1 (6 bases). CDR3 length: 16 amino acids. V gave up 4 bases and J gave up 1 base, with 16 bases separating them. Germline loops: CDR1 SGHRS, CDR2 YFSETQ. The CDR3 bases are TGCGCCAGCAGCCCGGTCACAGGGTTGGGCACAGATACGCAGTATTTT. Encoded protein: CASSPVTGLGTDTQYF.

This clonotype was counted many times. The chain employs TRBV27 and TRBJ2-1; D unclear. Germline V lookup: CDR1 MNHEY, CDR2 SMNVEV (reference sequence). The CDR3 is made up of 15 amino acids. The V end was cut by 6 bases, the J end by 5 bases, with 17 bases between. CDR3 DNA sequence: TGTGCCAGCAGGGGCCCGCTTTCACCCAACAATGAGCAGTTCTTC. Protein: CASRGPLSPNNEQFF.

The V call is TRBV7-9, the J call TRBJ1-2; weak D call: TRBD1 (6 bases). In germline, CDR1 is SEHNR, CDR2 FQNEAQ (reference sequence). Trimming shortened V by 8 bases and J by 1 base, and 11 bases separated the two germline ends. The CDR3 length is 13 residues. CDR3 loop: CASGTPYNYGYTF. The DNA for the CDR3 is TGTGCCAGCGGGACACCTTATAACTATGGCTACACCTTC.

This clonotype was seen only a few times. This sequence joins TRBV6-1 and TRBJ2-2; tentative D call: TRBD2 (6 bases). The CDR3 runs to 15 residues. The V end lost 6 bases, the J end lost 6 bases, and 17 bases lay between the germline ends. Germline V lookup: CDR1 MNHNS, CDR2 SASEGT. The CDR3 nucleotides read TGTGCCAGCAGGGGAGGAACAGGAGCGGCCGGGGAGCTGTTTTTT. Protein sequence: CASRGGTGAAGELFF.

This clonotype appeared a few times. The chain is built from TRBV28 and TRBJ2-1; 7 nucleotides agree with TRBD1. CDR1 MDHEN and CDR2 SYDVKM come from the germline V gene. V lost 10 bases, J lost 1 base, and 10 bases stayed unmatched. CDR3 length: 15 amino acids. CDR3 coding DNA: TGTGCCACGACGTACAGGGACAGTTCCTACAATGAGCAGTTCTTC. It codes for CATTYRDSSYNEQFF. Complete variable domain (other parts from reference TRBV28 and TRBJ2-1): DVKVTQSSRYLVKRTGEKVFLECVQDMDHENMFWYRQDPGLGLRLIYFSYDVKMKEKGDIPEGYSVSREKKERFSLILESASTNQTSMYLCATTYRDSSYNEQFFGPGTRLTVL.

The genes are TRBV19 and TRBJ2-1; TRBD1 matches at 8 bases. The CDR3 covers 17 residues. Germline V gives CDR1 LNHDA, CDR2 SQIVND (reference sequence). V dropped 0 bases and J dropped 4; count of bases not matched to a gene: 8. For the CDR3, the DNA is TGTGCCAGTAGTATAGATCGCGGGACAGGTAAATACAATGAGCAGTTCTTC. Its translation is CASSIDRGTGKYNEQFF.

Many counts were recorded for this clonotype. This rearrangement joins TRBV7-9 to TRBJ2-7; 7 bases map to TRBD1. V was pared by 2 bases and J by 2 bases, with 6 bases of the junction left unmatched. Per germline, CDR1 SEHNR and CDR2 FQNEAQ (reference sequence). This CDR3 is built from 15 residues. For the CDR3, the DNA is TGTGCCAGCAGCTTAAAAGGGACAGCAACCTACGAGCAGTACTTC. Encoded protein: CASSLKGTATYEQYF.

Only a few counts were recorded for this clonotype. The chain employs TRBV7-9 and TRBJ2-7, with D unresolved. The CDR3 is 12 residues long. Germline V gene lookup returns CDR1 SEHNR and CDR2 FQNEAQ (reference sequence). Trimming left V 5 bases short and J 6 bases short, with 11 bases between. In DNA, the CDR3 is TGTGCCAGCAGCACCCAAAGGGCCGAGCAGTACTTC. Its protein product is CASSTQRAEQYF.

This clonotype has a count of ten or more. V usage is TRBV28 and J usage is TRBJ2-1, with a possible D match to TRBD2 (5 bases). V lost 7 bases to trimming and J lost 4 bases, with 23 bases between them. This CDR3 spans 17 amino acids. Germline CDR1 and CDR2: MDHEN and SYDVKM. CDR3 sequence (DNA): TGTGCCAGCACTTCACTAGTGGAAGTGAGTACTTACAATGAGCAGTTCTTC. It specifies CASTSLVEVSTYNEQFF.